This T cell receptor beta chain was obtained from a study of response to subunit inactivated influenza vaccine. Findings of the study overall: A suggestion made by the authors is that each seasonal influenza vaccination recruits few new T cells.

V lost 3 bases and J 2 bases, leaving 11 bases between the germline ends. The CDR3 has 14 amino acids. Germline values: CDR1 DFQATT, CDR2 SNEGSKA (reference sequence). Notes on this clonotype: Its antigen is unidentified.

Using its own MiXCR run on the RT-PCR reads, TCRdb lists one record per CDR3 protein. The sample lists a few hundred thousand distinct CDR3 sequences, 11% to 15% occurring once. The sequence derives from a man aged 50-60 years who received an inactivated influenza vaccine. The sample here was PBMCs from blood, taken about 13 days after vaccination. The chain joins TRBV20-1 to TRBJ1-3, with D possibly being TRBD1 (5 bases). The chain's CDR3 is CSARKQGAGNTIYF. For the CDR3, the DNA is TGCAGTGCTAGGAAGCAAGGGGCTGGAAACACCATATATTTT.